This T cell receptor beta chain comes out of a study of T cell clonality in common variable immunodeficiency. The CDR3 consists of 15 residues. Germline V CDR1 and CDR2: DFQATT, SNEGSKA (reference sequence). Control and CVID samples contributed equal amounts of genomic DNA. Sequenced by immunoSEQ multiplex PCR; TCRdb stores in-frame clones only, minus some. This repertoire holds roughly 52,000 clones, and none appear only once. Whole-study results and caveats: CVID subjects had higher TCRbeta clonality than healthy controls, most marked in about a third. Shared TCRbeta clones were fewer between CVID subjects than controls.

This clone was found a few times. Antigen unknown. At one boundary the junction diverges from the germline segment, which might be a read error. The read is 3 residues too short to cover the CDR3 end, so that end is filled in from the germline J gene. Sequencing was carried out using peripheral blood mononuclear cells. This chain links TRBV20-1 with TRBJ2-5, with D tentatively TRBD1 (5 bases). The receptor was derived from a person between 18 and 70 years old in good health. CDR3 protein: CSARDRVTAQGTQYF. The covered CDR3 bases are TGCAGTGCTAGAGATCGGGTGACAGCACAAGGGACC.